This entry lists 26 T cell receptor beta chains sequenced from one sample in a study of blood T cells in healthy people across ages. Next came a second PCR, run for about 7 to 12 cycles, which used a sample-barcoded 5' primer along with a J-beta primer mix. One entry per CDR3 protein, called by TCRdb with MiXCR from the 5' RACE reads. The sample lists 550,000 to 700,000 distinct CDR3 sequences, 27% seen once, with about 18% in the top ten. The sequenced material came from blood. These receptors all come from a woman aged 70-85 years in good health.

This clonotype appeared a few times. This chain connects TRBV6-1 to TRBJ2-1; no firm D call. The DNA end favors TRBJ2-5, so the J call may be wrong. This CDR3 has 15 amino acids. CDR1 and CDR2 (germline): MNHNS, SASEGT. DNA for the CDR3: TGTGCCAGCAGTGAAGCGGTCAGGACCTTGAAGACCCAGTACTTC. Translated, it gives CASSEAVRTLKTQYF.

This clonotype was detected a few times. The gene calls are TRBV27 and TRBJ2-1, with 7 nucleotides matching TRBD1. Trimming at V came to 7 bases and at J to 0 bases, leaving 12 bases not matched to a gene. CDR1 is MNHEY, CDR2 SMNVEV, per germline (reference sequence). The CDR3 consists of 17 residues. The CDR3 protein is CASTEGTVPFSYNEQFF. DNA for the CDR3: TGTGCCAGCACCGAAGGGACAGTTCCCTTCTCCTACAATGAGCAGTTCTTC.

This clonotype was counted ten times or more. V gene TRBV5-1 combines with J gene TRBJ2-7; TRBD2 aligns across 13 bases. Germline trimming cut 4 bases from V and 8 bases from J; bases unmatched to any gene: 9. This CDR3 contains 15 residues. Germline V lookup: CDR1 SGHRS, CDR2 YFSETQ. CDR3 amino acids: CASSPGTSGDGKQYF. The CDR3 DNA reads TGCGCCAGCAGCCCGGGGACTAGCGGGGACGGAAAGCAGTACTTC.

The chain uses TRBV5-5 and TRBJ2-1; 7 positions match TRBD2. The CDR3 is 15 residues long. CDR1 SGHKS and CDR2 YYEKEE come from the germline V gene (reference sequence). Unmatched junction bases numbered 6, after V lost 4 bases and J lost 2 bases. In DNA form, the CDR3 reads TGTGCCAGCAGCATAACGGGGGGTCCCTACAATGAGCAGTTCTTC. Protein sequence: CASSITGGPYNEQFF.

V and J are TRBV5-1 and TRBJ2-7; D tentatively reads TRBD1 or TRBD2 (5 bases each). Germline V lookup: CDR1 SGHRS, CDR2 YFSETQ. Trimming took off 0 bases at V and 5 bases at J, with 15 bases between the two ends. This CDR3 is 15 amino acids long. The CDR3 here is CASSLGEGPSHEQYF. CDR3 nucleotides: TGCGCCAGCAGCTTGGGAGAGGGGCCATCCCACGAGCAGTACTTC.

The genes are TRBV5-1 and TRBJ2-1; D is undetermined. The ends were cut back, 1 base at V and 0 bases at J, with 11 bases in the middle. The CDR3 consists of 16 residues. Germline V gene sequence: CDR1 SGHRS, CDR2 YFSETQ. In DNA, the CDR3 is TGCGCCAGCAGCTTGACCTCCGTCCGCTCCTACAATGAGCAGTTCTTC. This translates into CASSLTSVRSYNEQFF.

The CDR3 coding sequence is TGCAGTGCTAGTACCCAGGGTGGAGAGACCCAGTACTTC. Protein: CSASTQGGETQYF. V gene TRBV20-1 combines with J gene TRBJ2-5, with a possible D match to TRBD1 (5 bases). The CDR3 contains 13 residues. The V end lost 3 bases, the J end lost 4 bases, and 12 bases lay between the germline ends. Germline CDR1 reads DFQATT; CDR2 reads SNEGSKA (reference sequence).

J is TRBJ2-5 and V is TRBV11-3; 8 nucleotides align to TRBD1. With V trimmed by 4 bases and J by 4 bases, 8 bases remained unmatched. From germline, CDR1 is SGHNT and CDR2 YENEEA. The length of the CDR3 is 15 residues. The CDR3 is CASSYRTGRGETQYF. The CDR3 DNA follows: TGTGCCAGCAGCTACCGGACAGGGCGAGGAGAGACCCAGTACTTC.

This clonotype was observed a handful of times. The chain carries TRBV6-2 or TRBV6-3 and TRBJ1-2; no clear D. The CDR3 extends over 13 amino acids. CDR1 is MNHEY and CDR2 is SVGEGT in the germline V gene. Trimming removed 6 bases at V and 2 bases at J, with 10 bases between. The CDR3 DNA reads TGTGCCAGCAGCCAACAGAAGAACTATGGCTACACCTTC. Translating gives CASSQQKNYGYTF.

The V and J genes are TRBV14 and TRBJ1-6; D gene uncertain. The CDR3 is 16 residues long. Between the trimmed V and J ends, which lost 4 bases and 0 bases, there was a span of 10 bases. Germline assignment: CDR1 SGHDN and CDR2 FVKESK. The CDR3 is CASSLRLSSYNSPLHF. The CDR3 DNA follows: TGTGCCAGCAGCCTCAGGTTGAGCTCCTATAATTCACCCCTCCACTTT.

This clonotype was detected a few times. V usage is TRBV18 and J usage is TRBJ1-2; D is uncertain. This CDR3 has 13 amino acids. The germline V gene encodes CDR1 KGHSH and CDR2 LQKENI. V lost 5 bases, J lost 2 bases, and 9 bases lay in between. The CDR3 DNA reads as TGTGCCAGCTCAATGACAAGGAACTATGGCTACACCTTC. This translates into CASSMTRNYGYTF.

This clonotype was counted between two and nine times. The gene calls are TRBV5-1 and TRBJ1-3, with unresolved D. V was pared by 5 bases and J by 0 bases, with 9 bases between. Germline loops: CDR1 SGHRS, CDR2 YFSETQ. The CDR3 is 14 residues long. CDR3 amino acids: CASSLDGSGNTIYF. CDR3 DNA: TGCGCCAGCAGTCTCGACGGCTCTGGAAACACCATATATTTT.

The gene calls are TRBV5-1 and TRBJ2-4, with unresolved D. Germline CDR1 is SGHRS and CDR2 is YFSETQ. There are 15 residues in the CDR3. V was pared by 4 bases and J by 0 bases, with 11 bases between. The CDR3 spells CASSENYLAKNIQYF. The CDR3 nucleotides read TGCGCCAGCAGCGAAAACTACCTAGCCAAAAACATTCAGTACTTC.

There are many counts of this clonotype. The chain links TRBV29-1 to TRBJ2-1, with 8 bases that match TRBD2. This CDR3 spans 13 amino acids. V dropped 5 bases and J dropped 6; count of bases not matched to a gene: 6. Germline CDR1 is SQVTM and CDR2 is ANQGSEA. The CDR3: CSVQAGDGNEQFF. CDR3 nucleotide sequence: TGCAGCGTTCAAGCGGGAGATGGCAATGAGCAGTTCTTC.

The genes are TRBV11-3 and TRBJ2-1; TRBD1 matches at 7 bases. V lost 2 bases and J lost 2; bases outside the gene matches: 6. The germline CDR1 and CDR2 sequences are SGHNT and YENEEA. CDR3 length: 16 residues. The CDR3 region is CASSLSRTGAYNEQFF. Here the CDR3 DNA reads TGTGCCAGCAGCTTAAGTCGTACAGGGGCCTACAATGAGCAGTTCTTC.

This clonotype was observed a few times. V usage is TRBV4-3 and J usage is TRBJ1-1; D not resolved. Trimming cost V 0 bases and J 5 bases, with 22 bases left between them. The CDR3 totals 18 residues. The germline V gene has CDR1 LGHNA and CDR2 YSLEER. CDR3 region: CASSQELWAVSERTEAFF. The CDR3 region has the DNA TGCGCCAGCAGCCAAGAATTGTGGGCAGTCTCGGAAAGGACTGAAGCTTTCTTT.

This sequence joins TRBV6-6 and TRBJ2-5; 10 nucleotides line up with TRBD1. The V gene's germline CDR1 is MNHNY and CDR2 SVGAGI (reference sequence). CDR3 size: 15 residues. Unmatched junction bases numbered 6, after V lost 3 bases and J lost 5 bases. The CDR3 nucleotides are TGTGCCAGCAGTTATAGGACAGGGGGTGGCGAGACCCAGTACTTC. This sequence encodes CASSYRTGGGETQYF.

This sequence joins TRBV3-1 and TRBJ2-5, with D hard to call. TRBJ2-7 explains the end of the DNA better; the J call may be wrong. Germline values: CDR1 LGHDT, CDR2 YNNKEL (reference sequence). The CDR3 consists of 12 residues. The CDR3 sequence: CASSQSGVEQYF. CDR3 nucleotides: TGTGCCAGCAGCCAATCCGGAGTCGAGCAGTACTTC.

This clonotype was found a few times. The rearrangement joins TRBV5-1 to TRBJ2-5; D possibly corresponds to TRBD1 (7 bases). Germline V CDR1 and CDR2: SGHRS, YFSETQ. The CDR3 consists of 15 residues. Trimming took off 0 bases at V and 5 bases at J, with 14 bases between the two ends. The chain's CDR3 is CASSLAETGRETQYF. The CDR3, as DNA: TGCGCCAGCAGCTTGGCCGAGACAGGGAGGGAGACCCAGTACTTC. Combining the CDR3 with reference TRBV5-1 and TRBJ2-5 gives the whole variable domain KAGVTQTPRYLIKTRGQQVTLSCSPISGHRSVSWYQQTPGQGLQFLFEYFSETQRNKGNFPGRFSGRQFSNSRSEMNVSTLELGDSALYLCASSLAETGRETQYFGPGTRLLVL.

The V call is TRBV12-3 or TRBV12-4, the J call TRBJ2-5; TRBD2 might be the D (6 bases). The J call may be faulty, since TRBJ2-1 better matches the DNA end. The CDR3 totals 14 residues. CDR3 sequence: CASSLHGTGNEQFF. For the CDR3, the DNA is TGTGCCAGCAGTTTACATGGGACTGGCAATGAGCAGTTCTTC.

The sample holds one count of this clonotype. The J gene is TRBJ2-5, the V gene TRBV7-3; TRBD1 might be the D (6 bases). Matching the DNA end better, TRBJ2-1 makes the J call doubtful. CDR3 length: 15 residues. In germline, CDR1 is SGHTA, CDR2 FQGTGA. CDR3 in amino acids: CASSLTPGAGGEQFF. The CDR3 DNA follows: TGTGCCAGCAGCTTAACGCCAGGGGCCGGCGGGGAGCAGTTCTTC.

The genes are TRBV5-1 and TRBJ1-1; TRBD1 matches 8 bases. The junction had 7 bases not matched to a gene; V was cut back by 2 bases and J by 4 bases. Germline values: CDR1 SGHRS, CDR2 YFSETQ. The CDR3 length is 15 residues. In DNA form, the CDR3 reads TGCGCCAGCAGCTTCACAGGGGGTGTAGGCACTGAAGCTTTCTTT. Amino acid sequence: CASSFTGGVGTEAFF.

This clonotype occurred a few times. The chain employs TRBV3-1 and TRBJ2-7; D may be TRBD1 or TRBD2 (6 bases each). The CDR3 has 17 residues. V dropped 1 base and J dropped 3 bases, with 19 bases sitting between them. Germline values: CDR1 LGHDT, CDR2 YNNKEL (reference sequence). The CDR3 coding sequence is TGTGCCAGCAGCCAAGTCAAGGGGGGCGGTAGGAGCTACGAGCAGTACTTC. This translates into CASSQVKGGGRSYEQYF.

This clonotype came up a few times. The DNA of the CDR3 is TGTGCCACCAGTGTAGGGACAGGGGAAGTTGGTGAGCAGTTCTTC. This encodes CATSVGTGEVGEQFF. The rearrangement uses TRBV24-1 and TRBJ2-1; 10 bases line up with TRBD1. J lost 9 bases, V lost 5 bases, and 9 bases had no gene match. There are 15 residues in the CDR3. Germline V lookup: CDR1 KGHDR, CDR2 SFDVKD.

The rearrangement uses TRBV12-3 or TRBV12-4 and TRBJ1-4; the D gene is possibly TRBD1 (5 bases). V shed 3 bases and J shed 5 bases, with 19 bases lying between them. This CDR3 contains 17 residues. In DNA form, the CDR3 reads TGTGCCAGCAGTTTGGTGGGGCAGGGATATAGAAATGAAAAACTGTTTTTT. Translation gives CASSLVGQGYRNEKLFF.

In its sample, this clonotype was seen a few times. This CDR3 reads CASSRTAGEKLFF. In DNA form, the CDR3 reads TGCGCCAGCAGCCGTACTGCAGGGGAAAAACTGTTTTTT. The J gene is TRBJ1-4, the V gene TRBV4-1, with D possibly TRBD1 on 5 matching bases. Trimming shortened V by 4 bases and J by 8 bases, and 11 bases separated the two germline ends. Germline V gene sequence: CDR1 MGHRA, CDR2 YSYEKL. The CDR3 is 13 residues long.